This T cell receptor beta chain is drawn from a study of metastatic and nonmetastatic thyroid tumors. Study summary: Patients with malignant and benign thyroid disease provided blood and tumor or nodule tissue, whose repertoires were compared.

On this clone itself: Its cognate antigen is unknown. The junction and the germline gene differ at one end; a read error may be behind it.

Authors' analysis steps: Across clinicopathological groups, CDR3 differences served as the basis for building a distant-metastasis classifier for papillary thyroid cancer. TCRdb reprocessed the PCR reads using MiXCR. For this entry, the V and J calls and clone size follow TCRdb and not the study's own pipeline. The repertoire holds 30,000 to 40,000 clones, approximately 16% seen once, with around 20% in the top ten. Germline-derived CDR1 and CDR2 are LNHDA and SQIVND (reference sequence). CDR3 length: 16 residues. None of the patients had undergone any treatment ahead of thyroid surgery. General study points: Malignant thyroid tumors reportedly had TCR beta diversity that was significantly higher than in benign nodules, in blood and tumor.

The source of this sequence is a male donor with papillary thyroid cancer or a benign thyroid nodule (not recorded which). Some clones in this sample may be carry-over from other donors' samples. J is TRBJ2-2 and V is TRBV19, with TRBD2 matching over 11 bases. The specimen was blood. The CDR3 nucleotides are TGTGCCAGTAATAGCGGGAGGGCATCCCTCACCTGGGAACTGTTTTTT. Translation: CASNSGRASLTWELFF.